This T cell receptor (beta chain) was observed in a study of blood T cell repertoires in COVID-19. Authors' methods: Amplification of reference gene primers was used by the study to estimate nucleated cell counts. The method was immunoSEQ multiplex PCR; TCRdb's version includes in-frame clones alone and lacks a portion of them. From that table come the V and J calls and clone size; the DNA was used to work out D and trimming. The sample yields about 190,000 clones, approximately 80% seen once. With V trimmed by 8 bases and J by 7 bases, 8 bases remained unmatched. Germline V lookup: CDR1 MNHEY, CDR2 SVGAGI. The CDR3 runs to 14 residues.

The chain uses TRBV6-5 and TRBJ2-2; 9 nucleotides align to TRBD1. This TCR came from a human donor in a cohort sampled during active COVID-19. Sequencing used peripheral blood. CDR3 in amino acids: CASGLGQGFGELFF. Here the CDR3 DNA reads TGTGCCAGCGGCCTTGGACAGGGGTTCGGGGAGCTGTTTTTT.